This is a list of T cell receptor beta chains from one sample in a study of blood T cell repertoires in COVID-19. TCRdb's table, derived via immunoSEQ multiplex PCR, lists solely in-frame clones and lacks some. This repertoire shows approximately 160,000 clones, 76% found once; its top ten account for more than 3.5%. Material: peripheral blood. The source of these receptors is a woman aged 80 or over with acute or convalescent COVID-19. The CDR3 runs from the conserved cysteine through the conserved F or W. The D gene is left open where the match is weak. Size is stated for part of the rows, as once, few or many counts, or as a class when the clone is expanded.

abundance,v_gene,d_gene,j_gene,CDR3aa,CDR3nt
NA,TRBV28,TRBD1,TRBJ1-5,CASSPFLQDRAGQPQHF,TGTGCCAGCAGCCCTTTCCTTCAGGACAGGGCTGGACAGCCCCAGCATTTT
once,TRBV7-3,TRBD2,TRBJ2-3,CASSSEPRGGRADTQYF,TGTGCCAGCAGCTCGGAACCTCGGGGGGGCCGCGCAGATACGCAGTATTTT
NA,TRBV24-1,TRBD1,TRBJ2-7,CATSDPGGKQYF,TGTGCCACCAGTGACCCAGGGGGCAAGCAGTACTTC
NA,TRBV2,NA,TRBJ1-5,CASNGQLDQPQHF,TGTGCCAGCAACGGACAACTGGATCAGCCCCAGCATTTT
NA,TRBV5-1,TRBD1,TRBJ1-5,CASSLGQLPNQPQHF,TGCGCCAGCAGCCTGGGACAGCTACCAAATCAGCCCCAGCATTTT
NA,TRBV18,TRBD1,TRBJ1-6,CASSPTGRDSPLHF,TGTGCCAGCTCCCCGACAGGGCGGGATTCACCCCTCCACTTT
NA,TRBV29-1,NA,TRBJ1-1,CSVVGRGNTEAFF,TGCAGCGTAGTCGGCAGGGGGAACACTGAAGCTTTCTTT
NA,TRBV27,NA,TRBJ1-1,CASSMTALNTEAFF,TGTGCCAGCAGCATGACAGCCCTGAACACTGAAGCTTTCTTT
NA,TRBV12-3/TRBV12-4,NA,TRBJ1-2,CASSLARGNGYTF,TGTGCCAGCAGTTTAGCGCGAGGGAATGGCTACACCTTC
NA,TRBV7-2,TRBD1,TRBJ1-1,CASRRQGATEAFF,TGTGCCAGCAGGAGACAGGGGGCGACTGAAGCTTTCTTT
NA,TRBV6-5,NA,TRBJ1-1,CASRVVHMNTEAFF,TGTGCCAGCAGGGTGGTACACATGAACACTGAAGCTTTCTTT
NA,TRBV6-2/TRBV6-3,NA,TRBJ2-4,CASSPSNGGVNIQYF,TGTGCCAGCAGCCCAAGTAACGGGGGTGTAAACATTCAGTACTTC
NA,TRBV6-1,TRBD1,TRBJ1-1,CASSEATGGEGTEAFF,TGTGCCAGCAGTGAAGCTACAGGGGGCGAGGGCACTGAAGCTTTCTTT
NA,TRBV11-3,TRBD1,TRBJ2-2,CASSSAPGGNTGELFF,TGTGCCAGCAGCTCCGCTCCAGGGGGGAACACCGGGGAGCTGTTTTTT
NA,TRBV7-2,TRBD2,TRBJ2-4,CASSISGGELYIQYF,TGTGCCAGCAGCATTAGCGGGGGGGAGTTATACATTCAGTACTTC
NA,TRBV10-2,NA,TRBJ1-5,CASTPRVNQPQHF,TGCGCCAGCACCCCCAGGGTAAATCAGCCCCAGCATTTT
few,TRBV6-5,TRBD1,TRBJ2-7,CATDHQGASYEQYF,TGTGCCACCGACCACCAGGGGGCATCCTACGAGCAGTACTTC
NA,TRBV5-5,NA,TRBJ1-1,CASSSGGWGWGTEAFF,TGTGCCAGCAGCTCCGGCGGGTGGGGATGGGGCACTGAAGCTTTCTTT
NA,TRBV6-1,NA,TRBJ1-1,CASSEGASQEAFF,TGTGCCAGCAGTGAAGGGGCCTCGCAAGAAGCTTTCTTT
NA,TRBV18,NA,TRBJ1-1,CASSRTWGTGGGMGTEAFF,TGTGCCAGCTCACGCACTTGGGGCACAGGTGGGGGGATGGGGACTGAAGCTTTCTTT
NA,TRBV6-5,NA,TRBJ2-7,CASKNIEQYF,TGTGCCAGCAAAAACATCGAGCAGTACTTC
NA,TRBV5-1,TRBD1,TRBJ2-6,CASSPRGQGVGSGANVLTF,TGCGCCAGCAGCCCAAGGGGACAGGGGGTAGGCTCTGGGGCCAACGTCCTGACTTTC
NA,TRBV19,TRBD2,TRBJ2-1,CASSLMTSARQFF,TGTGCCAGTAGTCTGATGACTAGCGCACGGCAGTTCTTC
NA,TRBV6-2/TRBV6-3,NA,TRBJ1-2,CASSYSSGASFYGYTF,TGTGCCAGCAGTTACAGCAGTGGGGCCAGCTTCTATGGCTACACCTTC
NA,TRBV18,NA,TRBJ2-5,CASSPGQAETQYF,TGTGCCAGCTCACCGGGGCAGGCGGAGACCCAGTACTTC
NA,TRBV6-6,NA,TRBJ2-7,CASTPTGITYEQYF,TGTGCCAGCACCCCCACAGGGATTACCTACGAGCAGTACTTC
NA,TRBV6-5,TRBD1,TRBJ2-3,CASSLGQPTDTQYF,TGTGCCAGCAGCCTGGGACAGCCCACAGATACGCAGTATTTT
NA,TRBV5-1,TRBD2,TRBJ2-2,CASSSGTSGTNTGELFF,TGCGCCAGCAGCTCCGGGACTAGCGGGACCAACACCGGGGAGCTGTTTTTT
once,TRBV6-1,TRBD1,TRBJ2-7,CASSENPLRDRVNEQYF,TGTGCCAGCAGTGAAAATCCTCTCCGGGACAGGGTGAACGAGCAGTACTTC
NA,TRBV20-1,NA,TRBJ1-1,CSAARQREAFF,TGCAGTGCCGCCCGACAGCGTGAAGCTTTCTTT
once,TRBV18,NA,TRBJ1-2,CASPNTEGNYGYTF,TGTGCCAGCCCAAACACGGAGGGTAACTATGGCTACACCTTC
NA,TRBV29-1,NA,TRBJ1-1,CSVEGRADTEAFF,TGCAGCGTTGAAGGCAGGGCGGACACTGAAGCTTTCTTT
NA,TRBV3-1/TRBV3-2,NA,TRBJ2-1,CASSTRVSGKNEQFF,TGTGCCAGCAGCACTCGAGTATCAGGGAAAAATGAGCAGTTCTTC
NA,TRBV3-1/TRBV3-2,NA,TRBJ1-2,CASSQSRDGYGYTF,TGTGCCAGCAGCCAAAGCCGGGATGGCTATGGCTACACCTTC
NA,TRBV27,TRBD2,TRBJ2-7,CASKLSGTYEQYF,TGTGCCAGCAAGTTGAGCGGGACCTACGAGCAGTACTTC
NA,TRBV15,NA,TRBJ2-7,CATSTNRGGVPEQYF,TGTGCCACCAGCACGAACAGGGGGGGGGTTCCCGAGCAGTACTTC
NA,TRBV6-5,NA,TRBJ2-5,CASGTGSETQYF,TGTGCCAGCGGAACAGGGTCTGAGACCCAGTACTTC
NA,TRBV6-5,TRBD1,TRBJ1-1,CASRGDRGQATEAFF,TGTGCCAGCAGAGGGGACAGGGGGCAAGCTACTGAAGCTTTCTTT
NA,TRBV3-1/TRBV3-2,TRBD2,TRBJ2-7,CASSQRGYEQYF,TGTGCCAGCAGCCAGCGGGGGTACGAGCAGTACTTC
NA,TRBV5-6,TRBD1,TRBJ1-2,CASSLAGTGLGYGYTF,TGTGCCAGCAGCTTGGCCGGGACAGGCCTGGGGTATGGCTACACCTTC
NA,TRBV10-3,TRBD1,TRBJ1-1,CATLQGARWTEAFF,TGTGCCACACTTCAGGGGGCGCGGTGGACTGAAGCTTTCTTT
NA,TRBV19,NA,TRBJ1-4,CASKGLHSTNEKLFF,TGTGCCAGTAAGGGACTCCACTCGACTAATGAAAAACTGTTTTTT
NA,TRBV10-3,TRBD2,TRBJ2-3,CAISVLAGSDTQYF,TGTGCCATCAGCGTCCTAGCGGGATCGGATACGCAGTATTTT
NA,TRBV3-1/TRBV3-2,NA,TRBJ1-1,CASSQARTGITEAFF,TGTGCCAGCAGCCAAGCTAGGACGGGGATAACTGAAGCTTTCTTT
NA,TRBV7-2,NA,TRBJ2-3,CASSSPPGGDTQYF,TGTGCCAGCAGCTCACCTCCAGGGGGGGATACGCAGTATTTT
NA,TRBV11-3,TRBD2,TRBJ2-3,CASSSGGYTDTQYF,TGTGCCAGCAGCTCCGGGGGGTACACAGATACGCAGTATTTT
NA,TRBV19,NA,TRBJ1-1,CASRPELNTEAFF,TGTGCCAGTAGGCCTGAGTTAAACACTGAAGCTTTCTTT
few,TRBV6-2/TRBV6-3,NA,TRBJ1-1,CASSYPQTEAFF,TGTGCCAGCAGTTACCCCCAGACTGAAGCTTTCTTT
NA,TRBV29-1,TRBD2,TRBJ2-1,CSAPAGGFNEQFF,TGCAGCGCCCCCGCGGGAGGATTTAATGAGCAGTTCTTC
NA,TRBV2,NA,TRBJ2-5,CASSENSKETQYF,TGTGCCAGCAGTGAAAATAGTAAGGAGACCCAGTACTTC
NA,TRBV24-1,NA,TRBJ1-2,CATSDKDRVYGYTF,TGTGCCACCAGTGACAAGGACAGAGTCTATGGCTACACCTTC
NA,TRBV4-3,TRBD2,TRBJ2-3,CASSQGTTRDDTQYF,TGCGCCAGCAGCCAGGGGACTACCAGGGATGATACGCAGTATTTT
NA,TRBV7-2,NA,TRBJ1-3,CASSLGTAGNTIYF,TGTGCCAGCAGCTTAGGCACGGCTGGAAACACCATATATTTT
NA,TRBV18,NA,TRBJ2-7,CASSPPSSSYEQYF,TGTGCCAGCTCACCACCGTCTAGCTCCTACGAGCAGTACTTC
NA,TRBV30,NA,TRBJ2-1,CAWSRYNEKFF,TGTGCCTGGAGTCGATACAATGAAAAGTTCTTC
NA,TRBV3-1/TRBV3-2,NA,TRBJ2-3,CASSQDPQGGTQYF,TGTGCCAGCAGCCAAGACCCGCAGGGTGGTACGCAGTATTTT
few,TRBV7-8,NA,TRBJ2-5,CASSRISGQETQYF,TGTGCCAGCAGCCGCATTTCGGGACAAGAGACCCAGTACTTC